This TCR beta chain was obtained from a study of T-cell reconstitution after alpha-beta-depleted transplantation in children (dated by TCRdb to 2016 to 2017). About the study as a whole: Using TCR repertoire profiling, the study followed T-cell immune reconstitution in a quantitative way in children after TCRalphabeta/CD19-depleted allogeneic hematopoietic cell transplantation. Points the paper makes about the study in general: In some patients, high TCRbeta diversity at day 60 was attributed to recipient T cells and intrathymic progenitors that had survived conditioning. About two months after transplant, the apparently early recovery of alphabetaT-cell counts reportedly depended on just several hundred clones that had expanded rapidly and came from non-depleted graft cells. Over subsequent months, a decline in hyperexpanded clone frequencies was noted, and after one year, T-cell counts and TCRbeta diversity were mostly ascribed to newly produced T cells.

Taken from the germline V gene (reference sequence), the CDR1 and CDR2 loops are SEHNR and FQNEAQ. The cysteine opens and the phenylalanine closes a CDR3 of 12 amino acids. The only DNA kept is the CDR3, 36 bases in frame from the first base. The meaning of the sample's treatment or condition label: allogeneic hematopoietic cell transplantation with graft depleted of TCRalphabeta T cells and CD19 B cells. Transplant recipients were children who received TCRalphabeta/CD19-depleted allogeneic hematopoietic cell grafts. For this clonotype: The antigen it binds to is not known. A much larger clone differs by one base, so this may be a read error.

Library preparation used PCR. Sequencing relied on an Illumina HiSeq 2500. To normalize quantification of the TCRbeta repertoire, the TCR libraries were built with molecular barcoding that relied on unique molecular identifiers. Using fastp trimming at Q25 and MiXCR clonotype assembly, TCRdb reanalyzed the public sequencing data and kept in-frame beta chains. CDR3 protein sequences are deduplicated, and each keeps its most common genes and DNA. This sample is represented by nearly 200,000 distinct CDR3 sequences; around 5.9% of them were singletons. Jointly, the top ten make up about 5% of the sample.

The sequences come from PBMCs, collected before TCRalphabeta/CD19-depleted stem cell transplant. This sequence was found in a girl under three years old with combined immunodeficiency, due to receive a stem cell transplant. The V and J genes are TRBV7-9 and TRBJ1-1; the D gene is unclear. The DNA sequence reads TGTGCCAGCAGCTTAAGCGGCACTGAAGCTATCTTT. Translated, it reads CASSLSGTEAIF.